This T cell receptor beta chain appears in the sequencing data of a study of blood T cell repertoires in COVID-19. Clones were sequenced by immunoSEQ multiplex PCR, and TCRdb holds only the in-frame ones, with some missing. The sample has more than 50,000 clones, under 95% seen once; the top ten hold approximately 1.6%. V was cut by 3 bases and J by 8 bases, with 17 bases left in between. The CDR3 has 15 amino acids. CDR1 and CDR2 from the germline V gene are MDHEN and SYDVKM. The sequence was obtained from a human donor in a cohort sampled during active COVID-19. What was sequenced was peripheral blood. This chain uses TRBV28 with TRBJ1-5; no definite D call. The CDR3 here is CASSFRRVRLEPQHF. The DNA of the CDR3 is TGTGCCAGCAGTTTTCGGAGGGTGAGACTCGAGCCCCAGCATTTT.